Shown below are 29 T cell receptor beta chains from a single sample sequenced in a study of T-cell reconstitution after alpha-beta-depleted transplantation in children. Using unique molecular identifiers, the investigators prepared the TCRbeta library. MiXCR, run by TCRdb on the PCR reads, gives a single entry per CDR3 protein. Of more than 200,000 distinct CDR3 sequences listed, 24% are singletons. Sequences were derived from PBMCs, mostly from graft donor cells, sampled 360 days after TCRalphabeta/CD19-depleted stem cell transplant. Every receptor here comes from a female patient aged 2-10 years who had a stem cell transplant for congenital amegakaryocytic thrombocytopenia, so the T cells may come from the graft donor.

This clonotype was detected only a few times. The J gene is TRBJ2-7, the V gene TRBV28; possible D gene TRBD2, 6 bases. This CDR3 contains 14 residues. Germline V CDR1 and CDR2: MDHEN, SYDVKM. Trimming took off 2 bases at V and 8 bases at J, with 16 bases between the two ends. The CDR3 reads CASSLAGPAFQQYF. The CDR3 bases are TGTGCCAGCAGTTTAGCGGGACCGGCCTTCCAGCAGTACTTC.

This CDR3 is CASSFQGNSPLHF. The CDR3 region has the DNA TGCGCCAGCAGCTTCCAGGGTAACTCACCCCTCCACTTT. This rearrangement joins TRBV5-1 to TRBJ1-6; maybe TRBD1 (5 bases). Germline loops: CDR1 SGHRS, CDR2 YFSETQ. V was shortened by 2 bases and J by 10 bases, with 10 bases between the two germline ends. The CDR3 consists of 13 residues.

The V gene is TRBV14, the J gene TRBJ2-2; no firm D call. The CDR3 consists of 16 residues. Germline lookup yields CDR1 SGHDN and CDR2 FVKESK. The V and J ends lost 4 bases and 0 bases respectively, with 12 bases between them. CDR3: CASSPWSRANTGELFF. DNA for the CDR3: TGTGCCAGCAGCCCCTGGTCCCGGGCGAACACCGGGGAGCTGTTTTTT.

This clonotype has at least ten counts. The chain employs TRBV3-1 and TRBJ1-1, with TRBD1 matching over 8 bases. V gave up 6 bases and J gave up 4 bases; unmatched junction bases: 4. Germline assignment: CDR1 LGHDT and CDR2 YNNKEL (reference sequence). This CDR3 comprises 13 residues. The CDR3: CASSSDRGTEAFF. DNA for the CDR3: TGTGCCAGCAGTTCCGACAGGGGCACTGAAGCTTTCTTT.

V is TRBV7-2 and J is TRBJ2-3; D may be TRBD2 (6 bases). V dropped 5 bases and J dropped 2 bases, with 20 bases sitting between them. Germline CDR1 reads SGHTA; CDR2 reads FQGNSA. This CDR3 has 17 residues. The CDR3, as DNA: TGTGCCAGCAGCGAGTATCGAAGCGGGCGCTACACAGATACGCAGTATTTT. Translated, it gives CASSEYRSGRYTDTQYF.

As to this clonotype: This may be a read error: a much more frequent sequence differs by one nucleotide. The V gene is TRBV12-3 or TRBV12-4, the J gene TRBJ1-5; D gene uncertain. The CDR3 contains 12 residues. V was cut by 2 bases and J by 10 bases, with 9 bases left in between. The CDR3 spells CASSLNGDPQHF. CDR3 sequence (DNA): TGTGCCAGCAGTTTAAATGGGGATCCCCAGCATTTT.

This clonotype was observed at least ten times. The chain combines TRBV10-1 with TRBJ2-2, with 7 bases matching TRBD1. The V and J ends lost 2 bases and 5 bases, in that order; junction bases with no gene match: 2. The germline V gene encodes CDR1 WNHNN and CDR2 SYGVQD (reference sequence). The CDR3 covers 14 residues. CDR3 sequence (DNA): TGCGCCAGCAGTGAGACAGGGGTGACCGGGGAGCTGTTTTTT. Its translation is CASSETGVTGELFF.

This chain joins TRBV20-1 and TRBJ2-5; maybe TRBD1 (5 bases). Germline V lookup: CDR1 DFQATT, CDR2 SNEGSKA (reference sequence). This CDR3 has 13 residues. V lost 4 bases to trimming and J lost 0 bases, with 9 bases between them. The CDR3 loop is CSANGRDQETQYF. The CDR3 region has the DNA TGCAGTGCTAATGGCAGGGACCAAGAGACCCAGTACTTC.

This clonotype has more than one count but fewer than ten. V and J are TRBV5-1 and TRBJ1-2, with a tentative D call TRBD1 (5 bases). This CDR3 is built from 14 residues. Germline V gene data show CDR1 as SGHRS and CDR2 as YFSETQ. V lost 9 bases and J 0 bases, leaving 15 bases between the germline ends. CDR3 residues: CATVGAPANYGYTF. CDR3 coding DNA: TGCGCCACCGTCGGGGCCCCAGCTAACTATGGCTACACCTTC.

This clonotype was seen a handful of times. V and J are TRBV25-1 and TRBJ1-1; unclear D gene. CDR3 length: 15 residues. The V end was cut by 2 bases, the J end by 1 base, with 11 bases between. In germline, CDR1 is MGHDK, CDR2 SYGVNS. The CDR3 region has the DNA TGTGCCAGCAGTGAACACGGGGTTAGGAACACTGAAGCTTTCTTT. It yields the protein CASSEHGVRNTEAFF. Combining the CDR3 with reference TRBV25-1 and TRBJ1-1 gives the whole variable domain EADIYQTPRYLVIGTGKKITLECSQTMGHDKMYWYQQDPGMELHLIHYSYGVNSTEKGDLSSESTVSRIRTEHFPLTLESARPSHTSQYLCASSEHGVRNTEAFFGQGTRLTVV.

This rearrangement joins TRBV7-6 to TRBJ2-7; maybe TRBD1 (5 bases). The CDR3 is 15 amino acids. Germline CDR1 reads SGHVS; CDR2 reads FNYEAQ. V was cut by 1 base and J by 3 bases, with 13 bases left in between. The CDR3 DNA reads as TGTGCCAGCAGCTTAGAGAGTTCAACAGGCTACGAGCAGTACTTC. This gives the protein CASSLESSTGYEQYF.

V gene TRBV27 combines with J gene TRBJ2-1; 9 nucleotides match TRBD2. Germline V lookup: CDR1 MNHEY, CDR2 SMNVEV (reference sequence). The trim removed 3 bases at V and 9 bases at J, leaving 12 bases unmatched. The CDR3 has 16 residues. In nucleotides, the CDR3 is TGTGCCAGCAGTTTCGGTGCGGGAGGGTATGCCAGTGAGCAGTTCTTC. This encodes CASSFGAGGYASEQFF.

The chain uses TRBV2 and TRBJ2-1; 7 bases fit TRBD2. The CDR3 totals 13 residues. CDR1 is SNHLY and CDR2 is FYNNEI in the germline V gene. V was clipped by 8 bases and J by 10 bases; unmatched bases: 11. The CDR3 bases are TGTGCCAGCGCCGGGGAGGGTTGGGGGGAGCAGTTCTTC. It translates to CASAGEGWGEQFF. Supplemented by reference TRBV2 and TRBJ2-1, the full variable domain reads EPEVTQTPSHQVTQMGQEVILRCVPISNHLYFYWYRQILGQKVEFLVSFYNNEISEKSEIFDDQFSVERPDGSNFTLKIRSTKLEDSAMYFCASAGEGWGEQFFGPGTRLTVL.

A note on this clonotype: Possible read error: a much larger clone is one base away. The CDR3 carries no conserved terminal phenylalanine or tryptophan, so it likely arises from a read error. The genes are TRBV5-1 and TRBJ2-5; no reliable D call. CDR3 length equals 13 residues. Trimming removed 2 bases at V and 3 bases at J, with 8 bases between. Looked up from germline, CDR1 is SGHRS and CDR2 is YFSETQ. CDR3 in DNA: TGCGCCAGCAGCTTCACCTGGGAAGAGACCCAGTACCTC. Amino acid sequence: CASSFTWEETQYL.

The V gene is TRBV29-1, the J gene TRBJ2-7, with D perhaps given as TRBD1 or TRBD2 (5 bases each). Trimming left V 7 bases short and J 3 bases short, with 13 bases between. This CDR3 has 12 amino acids. Germline CDR1 is SQVTM and CDR2 is ANQGSEA. CDR3 region: CSDRGSLYEQYF. The CDR3 DNA sequence: TGCAGCGACCGGGGCAGCCTCTACGAGCAGTACTTC.

The V gene is TRBV5-1, the J gene TRBJ2-3, with TRBD2 identical over 15 bases. CDR3 length equals 19 residues. The germline V gene encodes CDR1 SGHRS and CDR2 YFSETQ. Unmatched junction bases numbered 8, after V lost 2 bases and J lost 1 base. Here the CDR3 reads CASSFSGTSGGTRTDTQYF. Written as DNA, the CDR3 is TGCGCCAGCAGCTTCTCCGGGACTAGCGGGGGGACCCGCACAGATACGCAGTATTTT.

This clonotype was seen only a few times. This rearrangement joins TRBV24-1 to TRBJ2-1, with 9 positions matching TRBD1. Germline V CDR1 and CDR2: KGHDR, SFDVKD. CDR3 size: 18 residues. J was trimmed by 2 bases and V by 3 bases; bases with no gene match: 10. CDR3 DNA sequence: TGTGCCACCAGTGATCCGACAATCGACAGGGGGACCTACAATGAGCAGTTCTTC. As protein: CATSDPTIDRGTYNEQFF.

The chain combines TRBV11-2 with TRBJ2-1; 11 nucleotides align to TRBD2. Losses at the gene ends were 0 bases for V and 11 bases for J; bases not matched to a gene: 6. The CDR3 sequence is 15 residues long. Germline CDR1 reads SGHAT; CDR2 reads FQNNGV. CDR3: CASSLDGLAGGKQFF. The CDR3 DNA reads as TGTGCCAGCAGCTTAGATGGGCTAGCGGGGGGTAAGCAGTTCTTC.

The rearrangement links TRBV4-2 to TRBJ2-7; 9 bases match TRBD2. From germline, CDR1 is LGHNA and CDR2 YNFKEQ. The CDR3 totals 18 residues. J was trimmed by 2 bases and V by 2 bases; bases with no gene match: 13. The CDR3 DNA follows: TGTGCCAGCAGCCAAAAGGTTCCGGTGGCGGGAGGGCCCTACGAGCAGTACTTC. This encodes CASSQKVPVAGGPYEQYF.

There are a few counts of this clonotype. The rearrangement uses TRBV4-1 and TRBJ2-1, with D perhaps matching TRBD2 (5 bases). Germline V gives CDR1 MGHRA, CDR2 YSYEKL. V lost 0 bases and J lost 0, with 18 bases in between. This CDR3 region has 19 residues. CDR3 loop: CASSQEVFGIGSSYNEQFF. In DNA form, the CDR3 reads TGCGCCAGCAGCCAAGAAGTGTTCGGGATAGGGAGCTCCTACAATGAGCAGTTCTTC.

V gene TRBV10-2 combines with J gene TRBJ2-7, with 9 bases matching TRBD2. The CDR3 sequence is 13 residues long. CDR1 WSHSY and CDR2 SAAADI come from the germline V gene. The trim removed 6 bases at V and 2 bases at J, leaving 2 bases unmatched. The CDR3 sequence: CASRSGGPYEQYF. The CDR3, as DNA: TGCGCCAGCAGAAGCGGGGGGCCCTACGAGCAGTACTTC.

The chain uses TRBV12-3 or TRBV12-4 and TRBJ1-2, with D perhaps matching TRBD1 (5 bases). This CDR3 is built from 14 residues. Trimming left V 2 bases short and J 6 bases short, with 13 bases between. The CDR3 sequence: CASSLFEGLDGYTF. In DNA, the CDR3 is TGTGCCAGCAGTTTATTTGAGGGGCTGGATGGCTACACCTTC.

This clonotype was seen a few times. The rearrangement uses TRBV7-6 and TRBJ2-3; D uncertain. The germline gives CDR1 SGHVS, CDR2 FNYEAQ. This CDR3 is built from 15 residues. Between the trimmed V and J ends, which lost 1 base and 0 bases, there was a span of 8 bases. CDR3 nucleotide sequence: TGTGCCAGCAGCTTAGGACGGACCAGCACAGATACGCAGTATTTT. Amino acids: CASSLGRTSTDTQYF.

This clonotype was counted only a few times. This rearrangement joins TRBV29-1 to TRBJ2-7; TRBD2 matches at 8 bases. CDR3 size: 15 residues. Germline V gives CDR1 SQVTM, CDR2 ANQGSEA. Germline trimming cut 1 base from V and 9 bases from J; bases unmatched to any gene: 14. The CDR3 DNA reads TGCAGCGTTGAAGGGGGACTAGTTGGACTTGGCGGGCAGTACTTC. Its translation: CSVEGGLVGLGGQYF.

This clonotype was counted only a few times. The V and J genes are TRBV2 and TRBJ2-7; 8 nucleotides line up with TRBD1. The CDR3 covers 16 residues. Per the germline V gene, CDR1 is SNHLY and CDR2 is FYNNEI. The ends lost 8 bases at V and 2 bases at J; junction bases unmatched: 14. CDR3 sequence (DNA): TGTGCCAGCGATGTCGAAGGGACAGGACGTCCCTACGAGCAGTACTTC. Its protein is CASDVEGTGRPYEQYF.

J is TRBJ2-7 and V is TRBV29-1; D is possibly TRBD1 (6 bases). Germline V CDR1 and CDR2: SQVTM, ANQGSEA. V lost 4 bases, J lost 3 bases, and 10 bases lay in between. CDR3 length equals 12 residues. CDR3 region: CSVGQDFYEQYF. In DNA form, the CDR3 reads TGCAGCGTTGGACAGGATTTCTACGAGCAGTACTTC.

The gene calls are TRBV4-3 and TRBJ1-3, with 11 bases fitting TRBD1. CDR1 is LGHNA and CDR2 is YSLEER in the germline V gene. The J segment lost 1 base and the V segment lost 5 bases, leaving 4 bases of the junction unmatched. CDR3 length: 16 residues. The CDR3 region is CASSYGQGASGNTIYF. The CDR3 DNA sequence: TGCGCCAGCAGCTACGGACAGGGGGCTTCTGGAAACACCATATATTTT.

The chain links TRBV7-9 to TRBJ2-7, with 7 bases that match TRBD2. The CDR3 is 14 residues long. J was trimmed by 6 bases and V by 5 bases; bases with no gene match: 10. Germline-derived CDR1 and CDR2 are SEHNR and FQNEAQ (reference sequence). CDR3 in amino acids: CASSLSGISSEQYF. The DNA of the CDR3 is TGTGCCAGCAGCCTCAGCGGGATAAGTTCCGAGCAGTACTTC.

This rearrangement joins TRBV10-2 to TRBJ2-2; tentatively, D is TRBD2 (5 bases). The CDR3 consists of 14 residues. V shed 6 bases and J shed 1 base, with 9 bases lying between them. CDR1 WSHSY and CDR2 SAAADI come from the germline V gene. This chain's CDR3 is CASSGVRNTGELFF. DNA of the CDR3: TGCGCCAGCAGCGGGGTGAGGAACACCGGGGAGCTGTTTTTT.